One sample yielded the 20 T cell receptor beta chains listed below, sequenced in a study of T cells in localized non-small cell lung cancer. Some clones are missing from TCRdb's copy, which holds only in-frame ones; the method was immunoSEQ multiplex PCR. The data hold more than 10,000 clones, with approximately 28% observed a single time. Sequenced material: lung tumor tissue, taken before any cancer treatment. These receptors came from a female donor over 55 with stage I lung adenocarcinoma.

A few counts support this clone. V is TRBV6-8 and J is TRBJ2-1; no reliable D call. With 5 bases removed from V and 4 bases from J, the gap between germline ends came to 9 bases. Germline values: CDR1 MNHGY, CDR2 SAAAGT. CDR3 length equals 13 residues. The CDR3 loop reads CASSDEVYNEQFF. Here the CDR3 DNA reads TGTGCCAGCAGTGACGAGGTTTACAATGAGCAGTTCTTC.

There are a few counts of this clone. The chain is built from TRBV6-1 and TRBJ1-2; tentative D call: TRBD1 (5 bases). The V end lost 1 base, the J end lost 9 bases, and 21 bases lay between the germline ends. The CDR3 contains 16 residues. Germline CDR1 and CDR2: MNHNS and SASEGT. The CDR3 reads CASSEEGLKDPYSYTF. The DNA of the CDR3 is TGTGCCAGCAGTGAAGAGGGACTCAAAGATCCTTATAGCTACACCTTC.

At least ten counts were recorded for this clone. The chain links TRBV6-8 to TRBJ2-7; tentative D call: TRBD1 (5 bases). The germline V and J ends were trimmed by 5 bases and 2 bases, with 10 bases remaining between them. The V gene's germline CDR1 is MNHGY and CDR2 SAAAGT. The CDR3 sequence is 13 residues long. Here the CDR3 reads CASSGRTTYEQYF. The CDR3 nucleotides are TGTGCCAGCAGTGGACGGACAACCTACGAGCAGTACTTC.

In this sample, this clone is medium-sized. The genes are TRBV11-3 and TRBJ1-2; a possible D gene is TRBD1 (5 bases). With 5 bases removed from V and 2 bases from J, the gap between germline ends came to 12 bases. CDR3 length: 14 amino acids. Germline V gives CDR1 SGHNT, CDR2 YENEEA. The CDR3: CASSTTGQNYGYTF. The CDR3 DNA sequence: TGTGCCAGCAGCACAACGGGGCAAAACTATGGCTACACCTTC.

The chain uses TRBV18 and TRBJ2-7, with 9 bases identical to TRBD2. Losses at the gene ends were 5 bases for V and 1 base for J; bases not matched to a gene: 3. This CDR3 is 14 amino acids long. Looked up from germline, CDR1 is KGHSH and CDR2 is LQKENI. CDR3 bases: TGTGCCAGCTCAGAGACTAGCGGATCCTACGAGCAGTACTTC. As protein: CASSETSGSYEQYF.

The V and J genes are TRBV15 and TRBJ2-1; D is perhaps TRBD1 (6 bases). The CDR3 contains 16 residues. Germline V lookup: CDR1 LNHNV, CDR2 YYDKDF (reference sequence). Between the trimmed V and J ends, which lost 1 base and 5 bases, there was a span of 15 bases. In DNA form, the CDR3 reads TGTGCCACCAGCAGAGTAAGAGGGGGAATTAACAATGAGCAGTTCTTC. Translating gives CATSRVRGGINNEQFF.

This clone was recorded a few times. The V and J genes are TRBV11-3 and TRBJ2-7, with 7 bases matching TRBD2. The CDR3 is 16 residues long. Looked up from germline, CDR1 is SGHNT and CDR2 is YENEEA. The V segment lost 4 bases and the J segment 1 base; nucleotides outside the gene matches: 10. DNA of the CDR3: TGTGCCAGCAGCTCGTGGGGGGGAGGGCCGTCCTACGAGCAGTACTTC. Translating gives CASSSWGGGPSYEQYF.

This clone qualifies as medium-sized. The rearrangement uses TRBV6-8 and TRBJ2-7; D may be TRBD2 (5 bases). The V gene's germline CDR1 is MNHGY and CDR2 SAAAGT. The CDR3 runs 14 residues. V was trimmed by 6 bases and J by 5 bases, leaving 17 bases between them. The CDR3 bases are TGTGCCAGCAGCCTACTTACAATGGAGGACGAGCAGTACTTC. Encoded protein: CASSLLTMEDEQYF.

The chain uses TRBV11-1 and TRBJ1-2; TRBD1 might be the D (5 bases). The germline gives CDR1 SGHAT, CDR2 FQDESV (reference sequence). CDR3 length: 14 residues. The V end lost 5 bases, the J end lost 4 bases, and 14 bases lay between the germline ends. The CDR3 loop is CASSQGGGAYGYTF. The CDR3 coding sequence is TGTGCCAGCAGCCAAGGTGGAGGGGCCTATGGCTACACCTTC.

The chain links TRBV15 to TRBJ2-7, with D tentatively TRBD1 (5 bases). The CDR3 is 15 residues long. CDR1 and CDR2 from the germline V gene are LNHNV and YYDKDF (reference sequence). Trimming cost V 3 bases and J 6 bases, with 18 bases left between them. The CDR3 DNA reads as TGTGCCACCAGCAGGTACAGGACCTCCCTGGGCGAGCAGTACTTC. Amino acid sequence: CATSRYRTSLGEQYF.

This clone has a count of ten or more. The rearrangement uses TRBV9 and TRBJ2-1; possibly TRBD1 or TRBD2 for D (5 bases each). Germline V gives CDR1 SGDLS, CDR2 YYNGEE. The ends were cut back, 4 bases at V and 6 bases at J, with 17 bases in the middle. The CDR3 length is 15 residues. CDR3 in amino acids: CASSPGTLGSNEQFF. The CDR3 bases are TGTGCCAGCAGCCCCGGGACCCTCGGGTCCAATGAGCAGTTCTTC.

This clone has only a few counts. This chain joins TRBV9 and TRBJ1-1; D is perhaps TRBD1 (6 bases). Germline lookup yields CDR1 SGDLS and CDR2 YYNGEE. V was clipped by 6 bases and J by 8 bases, with 17 bases between them. This CDR3 has 13 residues. The CDR3, as DNA: TGTGCCAGCACGCAACAGGGCGAAGCGGAAGCTTTCTTT. It specifies CASTQQGEAEAFF.

The rearrangement links TRBV11-3 to TRBJ1-2, with D possibly matching TRBD1 (6 bases). V was pared by 5 bases and J by 1 base, with 20 bases between. The germline CDR1 and CDR2 sequences are SGHNT and YENEEA. This CDR3 spans 17 amino acids. CDR3 amino acids: CASSQRGGEINNYGYTF. The CDR3 DNA follows: TGTGCCAGCAGCCAGAGAGGGGGGGAAATTAATAACTATGGCTACACCTTC.

In its sample, this clone was seen a few times. The rearrangement uses TRBV12-5 and TRBJ2-2; 8 bases match TRBD2. The CDR3 contains 16 residues. The trim removed 1 base at V and 1 base at J, leaving 2 bases unmatched. The germline gives CDR1 LGHNT, CDR2 FRNRAP. CDR3 coding DNA: TGTGCTAGTGGTTTGGGTCTAGCGGGGAACACCGGGGAGCTGTTTTTT. It yields the protein CASGLGLAGNTGELFF.

The rearrangement uses TRBV18 and TRBJ1-5, with 11 bases aligning to TRBD1. The CDR3 loop spans 14 amino acids. Trimming removed 3 bases from V and 9 bases from J; junction bases left unmatched: 4. Germline V gene sequence: CDR1 KGHSH, CDR2 LQKENI. The CDR3 protein is CASSPGQGVRPQHF. DNA for the CDR3: TGTGCCAGCTCACCGGGACAGGGGGTAAGGCCCCAGCATTTT.

This clone showed up just a few times. The same CDR3 can be traced to other DNA sequences in this sample. This rearrangement joins TRBV30 to TRBJ1-1; TRBD1 matches 7 bases. CDR1 and CDR2 (germline): GTSNPN, SVGIG (reference sequence). The CDR3 is 13 amino acids. V was pared by 3 bases and J by 3 bases, with 4 bases of the junction left unmatched. In DNA, the CDR3 is TGTGCCTGGAGGTTTACAGGGGACACTGAAGCTTTCTTT. It specifies CAWRFTGDTEAFF.

This clone has just one count. The genes are TRBV5-1 and TRBJ2-1; 9 nucleotides line up with TRBD2. V gave up 4 bases and J gave up 7 bases; unmatched junction bases: 9. The germline V gene has CDR1 SGHRS and CDR2 YFSETQ. The CDR3 length is 15 residues. In DNA, the CDR3 is TGCGCCAGCAGCGAGGCGGGGGGGCGCGGAAATGAGCAGTTCTTC. Its translation is CASSEAGGRGNEQFF.

The chain couples TRBV5-1 to TRBJ2-2; D might be TRBD1 or TRBD2, each matching 7 bases. The CDR3 has 15 residues. Germline V gene data show CDR1 as SGHRS and CDR2 as YFSETQ. Trimming took 4 bases from V and 4 from J, leaving 14 bases between them. The CDR3 here is CASSVGQRGTGELFF. The CDR3 DNA follows: TGCGCCAGCAGCGTGGGACAGCGGGGCACCGGGGAGCTGTTTTTT.

The chain couples TRBV19 to TRBJ1-5; 11 bases are shared with TRBD1. The CDR3 has 13 amino acids. J gave up 15 bases and V 5 bases, and 9 bases lay outside the gene matches. The germline gives CDR1 LNHDA, CDR2 SQIVND (reference sequence). Here the CDR3 reads CASSVDRGRIVHF. DNA for the CDR3: TGTGCCAGTAGTGTGGACAGGGGGCGGATTGTGCATTTT.

This chain's CDR3 is CASSSQDRGEKLFF. The CDR3 DNA follows: TGTGCCAGCAGCTCCCAGGACAGGGGTGAAAAACTGTTTTTT. The V gene is TRBV11-3, the J gene TRBJ1-4, with 9 positions matching TRBD1. The CDR3 runs to 14 residues. Germline V gives CDR1 SGHNT, CDR2 YENEEA. V dropped 4 bases and J dropped 7; count of bases not matched to a gene: 4.